Presented here are 26 T cell receptor beta chains from one specimen sequenced in a study of CD8+CD57+ T cells in acquired aplastic anemia. Patients selected for sequencing had displayed CD8+CD57+ cell expansion by flow cytometry. TCR beta VDJ and CDR3 profiling used genomic DNA as template. Via MiXCR, TCRdb re-called the reads, giving one row per CDR3 protein. This sample carries about 160,000 distinct CDR3 sequences, 65% to 75% of them seen once, and the ten largest clones take around 45%. Material: sorted CD4+, CD8+, or CD8+CD57+ T cells (not recorded which) from PBMCs. The receptors come from a human donor with aplastic anemia.

The sample holds a few counts of this clonotype. The chain is built from TRBV7-9 and TRBJ1-2; 8 positions agree with TRBD1. CDR1 is SEHNR, CDR2 FQNEAQ, per germline (reference sequence). The CDR3 spans 17 residues. The V segment lost 5 bases and the J segment 3 bases; nucleotides outside the gene matches: 14. DNA for the CDR3: TGTGCCAGCAGCCTCCAGAAAACAGGGGGTGGGGACTATGGCTACACCTTC. Translating gives CASSLQKTGGGDYGYTF. Looking up the rest from reference TRBV7-9 and TRBJ1-2 gives the full variable domain: DTGVSQNPRHKITKRGQNVTFRCDPISEHNRLYWYRQTLGQGPEFLTYFQNEAQLEKSRLLSDRFSAERPKGSFSTLEIQRTEQGDSAMYLCASSLQKTGGGDYGYTFGSGTRLTVV.

The V and J genes are TRBV20-1 and TRBJ1-6; D gene unclear. Per germline, CDR1 DFQATT and CDR2 SNEGSKA (reference sequence). The CDR3 contains 14 residues. V was trimmed by 3 bases and J by 1 base, leaving 7 bases between them. Here the CDR3 reads CSASQDSYNSPLHF. In DNA form, the CDR3 reads TGCAGTGCTAGCCAGGATTCCTATAATTCACCCCTCCACTTT.

This clonotype has more than one count but fewer than ten. The chain combines TRBV6-4 with TRBJ2-2, with unresolved D. Germline values: CDR1 MRHNA, CDR2 SNTAGT. V lost 4 bases and J 4 bases, leaving 7 bases between the germline ends. The CDR3 spans 13 residues. The CDR3 is CASSADFTGELFF. CDR3 coding DNA: TGTGCCAGCAGTGCAGACTTCACCGGGGAGCTGTTTTTT.

With respect to this clonotype: A much bigger clone sits one base away, suggesting this may be a read error. The chain uses TRBV14 and TRBJ2-1, with D tentatively TRBD1 (5 bases). CDR1 is SGHDN, CDR2 FVKESK, per germline. The CDR3 totals 15 residues. Trimming shortened V by 0 bases and J by 5 bases, and 11 bases separated the two germline ends. CDR3 protein: CASSQDHRSHNEQFF. CDR3 nucleotide sequence: TGTGCCAGCAGCCAAGACCACAGGTCCCACAATGAGCAGTTCTTC.

The chain recombines TRBV6-1 with TRBJ1-3; D is unresolved. The CDR3 contains 12 residues. Germline loops: CDR1 MNHNS, CDR2 SASEGT. V was pared by 4 bases and J by 4 bases, with 5 bases between. CDR3 sequence reads: CASSVGGNTIYF. For the CDR3, the DNA is TGTGCCAGCAGTGTAGGCGGAAACACCATATATTTT.

V and J are TRBV19 and TRBJ2-7; 13 bases map to TRBD2. Germline CDR1 LNHDA, CDR2 SQIVND (reference sequence). Trimming took 6 bases from V and 2 from J; bases not matched to a gene: 7. This CDR3 is built from 16 residues. The CDR3 loop reads CASSPPLAGGPYEQYF. Here the CDR3 DNA reads TGTGCCAGTAGCCCCCCACTAGCGGGGGGGCCCTACGAGCAGTACTTC.

This chain links TRBV10-3 with TRBJ1-2, with D tentatively TRBD1 (5 bases). CDR1 ENHRY and CDR2 SYGVKD come from the germline V gene. CDR3 length: 13 residues. Trimming stripped 5 bases from V and 3 bases from J, with 10 bases between. CDR3 residues: CAISTTADYGYTF. CDR3 sequence (DNA): TGTGCCATCAGTACGACAGCCGACTATGGCTACACCTTC.

About this clonotype itself: No conserved phenylalanine or tryptophan is present at the end of the CDR3, so a read error is the likely explanation. The genes are TRBV19 and TRBJ1-3, with a tentative D call TRBD1 (5 bases). V was pared by 5 bases and J by 4 bases, with 15 bases between. Germline V lookup: CDR1 LNHDA, CDR2 SQIVND (reference sequence). The CDR3 is 15 residues long. The CDR3 sequence is CASSRGLLGGNTIYL. DNA for the CDR3: TGTGCCAGTAGTCGGGGCCTACTCGGGGGAAACACCATATATCTT.

The genes are TRBV7-9 and TRBJ1-3, with TRBD1 matching over 7 bases. V trimming: 6 bases; J trimming: 8 bases; junction bases outside the gene matches: 16. Germline values: CDR1 SEHNR, CDR2 FQNEAQ (reference sequence). This CDR3 spans 16 amino acids. CDR3 loop: CASRGDRVNNGYTIYF. DNA of the CDR3: TGTGCCAGCAGGGGAGACAGGGTAAATAATGGCTACACCATATATTTT. Looking up the rest from reference TRBV7-9 and TRBJ1-3 gives the full variable domain: DTGVSQNPRHKITKRGQNVTFRCDPISEHNRLYWYRQTLGQGPEFLTYFQNEAQLEKSRLLSDRFSAERPKGSFSTLEIQRTEQGDSAMYLCASRGDRVNNGYTIYFGEGSWLTVV.

The rearrangement joins TRBV19 to TRBJ2-7; 11 bases agree with TRBD2. V lost 10 bases, J lost 6 bases, and 20 bases stayed unmatched. The V gene's germline CDR1 is LNHDA and CDR2 SQIVND (reference sequence). This CDR3 has 17 residues. CDR3 sequence: CATSSGVAGGKRLEQYF. As DNA, the CDR3 is TGTGCCACCTCCTCCGGGGTAGCGGGGGGGAAACGTCTCGAGCAGTACTTC.

The chain has TRBV20-1 and TRBJ2-1, with TRBD1 matching 7 bases. CDR1 is DFQATT and CDR2 is SNEGSKA in the germline V gene (reference sequence). J gave up 9 bases and V 2 bases, and 4 bases lay outside the gene matches. CDR3 size: 12 residues. The CDR3 is CSARWTGSEQFF. CDR3 bases: TGCAGTGCTAGATGGACAGGAAGTGAGCAGTTCTTC.

The rearrangement joins TRBV7-3 to TRBJ1-6; perhaps TRBD1 as D (6 bases). Germline CDR1 and CDR2: SGHTA and FQGTGA. The CDR3 consists of 13 residues. Trimming left V 5 bases short and J 11 bases short, with 13 bases between. The CDR3 coding sequence is TGTGCCAGCAGCATACAACAGGGCACACCCCTCCACTTT. Translating gives CASSIQQGTPLHF.

J is TRBJ1-2 and V is TRBV9, with 9 bases lining up with TRBD1. CDR3 length: 14 residues. Germline trimming cut 3 bases from V and 7 bases from J; bases unmatched to any gene: 7. Germline assignment: CDR1 SGDLS and CDR2 YYNGEE. In DNA, the CDR3 is TGTGCCAGCAGCGGCCGACAGGGGGAAGGTGGCTACACCTTC. It codes for CASSGRQGEGGYTF.

The chain carries TRBV7-2 and TRBJ2-2; D is uncertain. The germline V and J ends were trimmed by 2 bases and 6 bases, with 4 bases remaining between them. The CDR3 has 12 amino acids. Germline values: CDR1 SGHTA, CDR2 FQGNSA. The CDR3 DNA sequence: TGTGCCAGCAGCTTAAATTCCGGGGAGCTGTTTTTT. This encodes CASSLNSGELFF.

This chain links TRBV5-4 with TRBJ2-6; D is unclear. V lost 1 base and J 4 bases, leaving 6 bases between the germline ends. This CDR3 is 14 amino acids long. Germline CDR1 reads SGHNT; CDR2 reads YYREEE (reference sequence). CDR3 sequence (DNA): TGTGCCAGCAGCTTGCTGGGCGGGGCCAACGTCCTGACTTTC. It yields the protein CASSLLGGANVLTF.

V and J are TRBV2 and TRBJ1-2, with 7 bases fitting TRBD1. This CDR3 comprises 15 residues. CDR1 and CDR2 (germline): SNHLY, FYNNEI. J gave up 8 bases and V 0 bases, and 9 bases lay outside the gene matches. For the CDR3, the DNA is TGTGCCAGCAGTGAAGCGAGAGACAGGGAAGGCGGCTACACCTTC. Protein product: CASSEARDREGGYTF.

The rearrangement joins TRBV6-4 to TRBJ2-7; 12 bases align to TRBD2. Germline V lookup: CDR1 MRHNA, CDR2 SNTAGT. Germline trimming cut 2 bases from V and 2 bases from J; bases unmatched to any gene: 4. The CDR3 is 16 amino acids. The CDR3 DNA is TGTGCCAGCAGTGACGGGACTAGCGGGTCCCCCTACGAGCAGTACTTC. Translated, it gives CASSDGTSGSPYEQYF.

Comments on this clonotype: The junction departs from the called germline gene at one end, perhaps through a read error. The V and J genes are TRBV6-4 and TRBJ1-5, with a tentative D call TRBD1 (6 bases). There are 14 residues in the CDR3. The germline V gene encodes CDR1 MRHNA and CDR2 SNTAGT. CDR3 in amino acids: CASSAADSNEPQHF. The CDR3 DNA reads TGTGCCAGCAGTGCCGCGGACAGCAATGAGCCCCAGCATTTT.

This clonotype has ten or more counts. The chain employs TRBV7-9 and TRBJ1-1, with D maybe TRBD1 (6 bases). V dropped 3 bases and J dropped 11 bases, with 10 bases sitting between them. This CDR3 has 11 residues. Germline V CDR1 and CDR2: SEHNR, FQNEAQ (reference sequence). The CDR3 sequence: CASSFWGHAFF. CDR3 coding DNA: TGTGCCAGCAGCTTCTGGGGGCACGCTTTCTTT.

This clonotype was observed many times. The chain couples TRBV6-5 to TRBJ2-1; no firm D call. Germline V gene lookup returns CDR1 MNHEY and CDR2 SVGAGI. The CDR3 is 14 amino acids. Trimming removed 7 bases at V and 0 bases at J, with 10 bases between. Here the CDR3 reads CASKGQRSYNEQFF. The CDR3 bases are TGTGCCAGCAAAGGCCAGCGCTCCTACAATGAGCAGTTCTTC.

This clonotype was seen only once. The rearrangement links TRBV15 to TRBJ2-1, with 16 bases aligning to TRBD2. The CDR3 covers 16 residues. Germline V CDR1 and CDR2: LNHNV, YYDKDF (reference sequence). J was trimmed by 10 bases and V by 1 base; bases with no gene match: 4. CDR3 loop: CATSRVGLAGGPEQFF. Written as DNA, the CDR3 is TGTGCCACCAGCAGAGTGGGACTAGCGGGAGGGCCGGAGCAGTTCTTC.

The rearrangement joins TRBV20-1 to TRBJ2-7; the D call may be TRBD1 or TRBD2 (5 bases each). From germline, CDR1 is DFQATT and CDR2 SNEGSKA (reference sequence). The CDR3 has 14 amino acids. The germline V and J ends were trimmed by 6 bases and 0 bases, with 15 bases remaining between them. CDR3 DNA sequence: TGCAGTGCGACGGGACGCCAGAGCTCCTACGAGCAGTACTTC. Its protein is CSATGRQSSYEQYF.

This clonotype was observed a handful of times. V is TRBV7-9 and J is TRBJ1-5; 7 nucleotides line up with TRBD1. Trimming took 0 bases from V and 4 from J; bases not matched to a gene: 3. The CDR3 has 15 residues. Germline CDR1 reads SEHNR; CDR2 reads FQNEAQ (reference sequence). The CDR3 loop reads CASSLAPGQNQPQHF. For the CDR3, the DNA is TGTGCCAGCAGCTTAGCCCCGGGACAGAATCAGCCCCAGCATTTT.

This clonotype was seen a single time. The chain links TRBV2 to TRBJ1-4, with D unresolved. Per the germline V gene, CDR1 is SNHLY and CDR2 is FYNNEI. V dropped 4 bases and J dropped 9 bases, with 9 bases sitting between them. This CDR3 has 12 residues. CDR3 nucleotides: TGTGCCAGCAGTGGTAGTGAGCAAAAACTGTTTTTT. Its translation: CASSGSEQKLFF.

This sequence joins TRBV7-3 and TRBJ1-2; D is ambiguous. Germline CDR1 SGHTA, CDR2 FQGTGA. The CDR3 covers 15 residues. The V and J ends lost 5 bases and 1 base respectively, with 14 bases between them. In DNA, the CDR3 is TGTGCCAGCAGCCCCACGCCAGGCGGTAACTATGGCTACACCTTC. Translating gives CASSPTPGGNYGYTF.

The CDR3 bases are TGTGCCAGCAGCCTGGGGACAGGGGACCTCTATGGCTACACCTTC. Encoded protein: CASSLGTGDLYGYTF. The chain uses TRBV7-8 and TRBJ1-2; 10 bases are a match to TRBD1. CDR3 length: 15 residues. With V trimmed by 5 bases and J by 4 bases, 7 bases remained unmatched. Germline V CDR1 and CDR2: SGHVS, FQNEAQ.